Listed below are T cell receptor beta chains from one sample, sequenced in a study of cytomegalovirus exposure and HLA in healthy donors. The protocol was immunoSEQ multiplex PCR, while the TCRdb copy is restricted to in-frame clones and leaves out a portion. The sample lists about 180,000 clones; 84% were seen once. Specimen: PBMCs. Receptors were obtained from a man aged 30 to 39 in good health and CMV-seronegative. The CDR3 runs from the conserved cysteine through the conserved F or W. Fields, in order: CDR3 length, J gene, clone size, V gene, D gene, CDR3 protein, CDR3 DNA. The D gene is left open where the match is weak. Clone sizes are given selectively: once, few, many, or a class where the clone is expanded.

>16|TRBJ1-1|-|TRBV18|TRBD1
CASSPFGQGMNTEAFF
TGTGCCAGCTCACCATTTGGACAGGGCATGAACACTGAAGCTTTCTTT
>13|TRBJ1-2|-|TRBV29-1|-
CSVEVRGGYGYTF
TGCAGCGTTGAAGTGAGGGGGGGCTATGGCTACACCTTC
>15|TRBJ2-7|once|TRBV4-2|TRBD1
CASSQFSGQGYEQYF
TGTGCCAGCAGCCAATTCTCTGGACAGGGCTACGAGCAGTACTTC
>16|TRBJ2-1|-|TRBV5-1|TRBD2
CASSLRTSGGYNEQFF
TGCGCCAGCAGCCTCCGGACTAGCGGGGGCTACAATGAGCAGTTCTTC
>14|TRBJ2-7|-|TRBV27|-
CASSLSGGGYEQYF
TGTGCCAGCAGTTTGTCGGGGGGCGGCTACGAGCAGTACTTC
>12|TRBJ2-4|-|TRBV2|TRBD2
CASVGGRGIQYF
TGTGCCAGCGTAGGCGGGAGAGGCATTCAGTACTTC
>16|TRBJ2-4|-|TRBV4-3|-
CASSQDTRLAKNIQYF
TGCGCCAGCAGCCAAGATACTCGCCTAGCCAAAAACATTCAGTACTTC
>14|TRBJ1-1|-|TRBV6-5|-
CASRTGGVSTEAFF
TGTGCCAGCAGAACTGGGGGGGTGAGCACTGAAGCTTTCTTT
>13|TRBJ2-3|-|TRBV7-3|-
CASSFDFTDTQYF
TGTGCCAGCAGCTTTGACTTCACAGATACGCAGTATTTT
>15|TRBJ2-2|-|TRBV5-4|-
CASSLRQVPTGELFF
TGTGCCAGCAGCTTGCGGCAGGTGCCCACCGGGGAGCTGTTTTTT
>20|TRBJ1-6|-|TRBV5-1|-
CASSLRVTAAADSYNSPLHF
TGCGCCAGCAGCTTGCGAGTGACCGCGGCAGCCGACTCCTATAATTCACCCCTCCACTTT
>11|TRBJ2-7|-|TRBV5-1|-
CASSSNRSQYF
TGCGCCAGCAGCTCCAACCGGAGTCAGTACTTC
>12|TRBJ1-1|-|TRBV6-1|TRBD1
CASSDPDRDPFF
TGTGCCAGCAGTGATCCGGACAGGGATCCTTTCTTT
>15|TRBJ1-4|-|TRBV5-1|-
CASSLGGSRNEKLFF
TGCGCCAGCAGCTTGGGCGGGTCCAGGAATGAAAAACTGTTTTTT
>12|TRBJ1-1|few|TRBV7-9|-
CSSSLVGQGSFF
-
>16|TRBJ1-1|-|TRBV7-9|-
CASSDLRGGFGTEAFF
TGTGCCAGCAGTGATTTAAGGGGGGGTTTCGGGACTGAAGCTTTCTTT
>13|TRBJ1-1|-|TRBV6-5|-
CASSRSTNTEAFF
TGTGCCAGCAGTAGGAGTACGAACACTGAAGCTTTCTTT
>16|TRBJ2-1|-|TRBV5-1|-
CASSPRQVSSYNEQFF
TGCGCCAGCAGTCCCCGACAGGTCAGCTCCTACAATGAGCAGTTCTTC
>15|TRBJ1-2|-|TRBV28|-
CASSRNSATNYGYTF
TGTGCCAGCAGTAGAAACAGTGCAACCAACTATGGCTACACCTTC
>14|TRBJ2-7|-|TRBV28|TRBD1
CASDPGTGVYEQYF
TGTGCCAGCGATCCCGGGACAGGGGTCTACGAGCAGTACTTC